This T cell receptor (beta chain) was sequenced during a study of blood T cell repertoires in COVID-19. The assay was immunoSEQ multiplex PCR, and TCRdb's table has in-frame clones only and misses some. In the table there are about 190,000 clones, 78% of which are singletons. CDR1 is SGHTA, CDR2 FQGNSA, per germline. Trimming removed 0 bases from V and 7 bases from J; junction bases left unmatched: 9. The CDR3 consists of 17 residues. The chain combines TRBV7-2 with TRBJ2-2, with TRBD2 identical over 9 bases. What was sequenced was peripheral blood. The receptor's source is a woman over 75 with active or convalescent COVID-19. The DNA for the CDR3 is TGTGCCAGCAGCTTAGCTGGCCTAGCGGGGACTGGCGGGGAGCTGTTTTTT. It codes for CASSLAGLAGTGGELFF.